This T cell receptor (beta chain) originates from a study of Ad26.COV2.S vaccination and SARS-CoV-2 variants. The treatment here: around 19 received Ad26.COV2.S at low or high dose, single or two shots; about 5 received placebo; per-sample allocation not given. Sampling occurred on day 63 after the first vaccine or placebo injection. Study results and limitations: Vaccinated and placebo-treated recipients had similar non-spike TCR breadth. Vaccine recipients showed a spike-specific TCR breadth that was higher than in placebo recipients.

This clone was counted only a few times. Its cognate antigen is unknown. The assay was immunoSEQ multiplex PCR, and TCRdb's table has in-frame clones only and misses some. The repertoire holds about 460,000 clones, with around 89% as singletons. Germline loops: CDR1 MNHEY, CDR2 SVGAGI. The CDR3 runs to 13 residues. V was clipped by 2 bases and J by 4 bases, with 8 bases between them. This chain links TRBV6-5 with TRBJ1-1; D uncertain. The origin of this receptor is a person aged 18-65 years who received the Ad26.COV2.S COVID-19 vaccine or a placebo. Sequenced material: peripheral blood, taken in a trial of Ad26.COV2.S vaccine versus placebo. CDR3 bases: TGTGCCAGCAGTTACGGGATTCTCACTGAAGCTTTCTTT. Its translation: CASSYGILTEAFF.